Sequencing of this T cell receptor (beta chain) was carried out in a study of CD8+ T cells in alopecia areata. Treatment denoted: oral pan-JAK inhibitor, 5-10 mg twice daily. Extracted RNA was reverse transcribed into cDNA, the sequencing template. Measured with immunoSEQ multiplex PCR; TCRdb has only the in-frame clones, and not every one. The table includes about 160,000 clones, roughly two thirds detected once. V was clipped by 1 base and J by 5 bases, with 14 bases between them. The CDR3 extends over 15 amino acids. Germline V gene lookup returns CDR1 LGHNA and CDR2 YNFKEQ. The origin of this receptor is a human donor with alopecia areata. The specimen comprised CD4+ T cells sorted from blood, sampled at week 4, from a patient treated with tofacitinib. The chain employs TRBV4-2 and TRBJ1-1; D might be TRBD1 (6 bases). As DNA, the CDR3 is TGTGCCAGCAGCCAAGGTAACAGGGCCGGGACTGAAGCTTTCTTT. As protein: CASSQGNRAGTEAFF.